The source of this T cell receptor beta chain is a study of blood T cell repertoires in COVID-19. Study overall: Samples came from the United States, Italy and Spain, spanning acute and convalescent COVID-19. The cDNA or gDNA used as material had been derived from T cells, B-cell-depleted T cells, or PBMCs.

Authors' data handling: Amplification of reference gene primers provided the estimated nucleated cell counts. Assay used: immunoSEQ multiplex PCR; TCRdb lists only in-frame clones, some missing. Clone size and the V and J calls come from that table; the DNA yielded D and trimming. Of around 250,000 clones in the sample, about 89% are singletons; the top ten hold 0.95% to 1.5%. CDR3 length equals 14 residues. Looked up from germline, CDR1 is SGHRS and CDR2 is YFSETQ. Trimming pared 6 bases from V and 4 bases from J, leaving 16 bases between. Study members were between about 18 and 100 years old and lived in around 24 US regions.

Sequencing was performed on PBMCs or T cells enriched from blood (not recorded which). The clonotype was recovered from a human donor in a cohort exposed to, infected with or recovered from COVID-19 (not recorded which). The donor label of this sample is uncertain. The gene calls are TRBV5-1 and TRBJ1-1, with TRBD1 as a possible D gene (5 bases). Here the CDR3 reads CASTRQYPATEAFF. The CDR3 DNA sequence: TGCGCCAGCACCCGACAGTACCCGGCCACTGAAGCTTTCTTT. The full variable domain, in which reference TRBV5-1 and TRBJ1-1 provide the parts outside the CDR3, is KAGVTQTPRYLIKTRGQQVTLSCSPISGHRSVSWYQQTPGQGLQFLFEYFSETQRNKGNFPGRFSGRQFSNSRSEMNVSTLELGDSALYLCASTRQYPATEAFFGQGTRLTVV.